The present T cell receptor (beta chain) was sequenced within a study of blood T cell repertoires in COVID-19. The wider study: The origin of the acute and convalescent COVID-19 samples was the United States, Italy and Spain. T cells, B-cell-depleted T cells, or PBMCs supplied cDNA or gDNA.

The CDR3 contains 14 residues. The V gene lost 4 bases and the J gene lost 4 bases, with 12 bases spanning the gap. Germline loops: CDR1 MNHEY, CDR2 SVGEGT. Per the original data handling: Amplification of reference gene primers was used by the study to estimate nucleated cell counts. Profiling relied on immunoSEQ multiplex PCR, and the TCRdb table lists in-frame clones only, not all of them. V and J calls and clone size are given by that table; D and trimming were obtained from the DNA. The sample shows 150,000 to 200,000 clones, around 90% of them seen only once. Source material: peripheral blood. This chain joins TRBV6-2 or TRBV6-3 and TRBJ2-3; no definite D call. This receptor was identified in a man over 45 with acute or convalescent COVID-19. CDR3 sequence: CASSLYQDSDTQYF. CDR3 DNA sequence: TGTGCCAGCAGTTTGTACCAGGATTCAGATACGCAGTATTTT.